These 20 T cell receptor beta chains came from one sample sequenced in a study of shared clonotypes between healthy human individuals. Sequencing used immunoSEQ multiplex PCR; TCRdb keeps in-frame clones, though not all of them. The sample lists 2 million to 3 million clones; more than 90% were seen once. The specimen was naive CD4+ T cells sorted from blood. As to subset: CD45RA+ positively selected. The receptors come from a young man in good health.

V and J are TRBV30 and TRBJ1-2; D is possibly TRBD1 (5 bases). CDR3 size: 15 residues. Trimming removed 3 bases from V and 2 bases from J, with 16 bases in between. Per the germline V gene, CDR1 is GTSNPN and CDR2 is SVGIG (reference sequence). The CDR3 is CAWSPGTSPNYGYTF. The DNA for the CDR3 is TGTGCCTGGAGCCCGGGGACTTCCCCGAACTATGGCTACACCTTC.

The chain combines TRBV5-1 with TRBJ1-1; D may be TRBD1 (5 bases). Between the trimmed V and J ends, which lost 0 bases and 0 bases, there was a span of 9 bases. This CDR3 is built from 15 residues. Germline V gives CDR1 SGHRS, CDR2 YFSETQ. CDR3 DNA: TGCGCCAGCAGCTTGGGACAGAATTTGAACACTGAAGCTTTCTTT. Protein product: CASSLGQNLNTEAFF.

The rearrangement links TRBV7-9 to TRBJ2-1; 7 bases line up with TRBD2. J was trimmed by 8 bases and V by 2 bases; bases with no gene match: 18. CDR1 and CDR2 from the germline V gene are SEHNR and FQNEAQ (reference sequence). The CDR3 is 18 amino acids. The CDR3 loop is CASSLQVLALRFWDEQFF. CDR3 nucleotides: TGTGCCAGCAGCTTACAAGTACTAGCGCTTCGCTTTTGGGATGAGCAGTTCTTC.

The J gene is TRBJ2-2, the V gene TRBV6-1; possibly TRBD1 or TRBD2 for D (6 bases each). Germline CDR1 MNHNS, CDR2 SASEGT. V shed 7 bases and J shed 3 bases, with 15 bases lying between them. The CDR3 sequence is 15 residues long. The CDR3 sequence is CASMRFGGDTGELFF. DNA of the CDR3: TGTGCCAGCATGCGGTTCGGGGGCGACACCGGGGAGCTGTTTTTT.

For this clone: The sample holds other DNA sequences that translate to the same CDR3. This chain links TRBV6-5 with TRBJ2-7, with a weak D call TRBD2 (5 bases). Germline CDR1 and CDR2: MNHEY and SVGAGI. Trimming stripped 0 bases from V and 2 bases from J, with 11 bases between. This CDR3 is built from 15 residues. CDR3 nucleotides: TGTGCCAGCAGTTACTCTCGAGGAGGAACCTACGAGCAGTACTTC. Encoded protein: CASSYSRGGTYEQYF.

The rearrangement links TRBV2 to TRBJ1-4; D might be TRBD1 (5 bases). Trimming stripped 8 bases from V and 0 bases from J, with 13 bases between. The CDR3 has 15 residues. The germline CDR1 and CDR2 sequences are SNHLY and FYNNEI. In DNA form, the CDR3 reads TGTGCCAGCCAAGAAACAGGAGCAACTAATGAAAAACTGTTTTTT. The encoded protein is CASQETGATNEKLFF. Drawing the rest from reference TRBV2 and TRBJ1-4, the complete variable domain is EPEVTQTPSHQVTQMGQEVILRCVPISNHLYFYWYRQILGQKVEFLVSFYNNEISEKSEIFDDQFSVERPDGSNFTLKIRSTKLEDSAMYFCASQETGATNEKLFFGSGTQLSVL.

The CDR3 DNA reads as TGCGCCAGCAGCCGTTCACTAGCGGAAGTATACTACAATGAGCAGTTCTTC. This translates into CASSRSLAEVYYNEQFF. V and J are TRBV4-3 and TRBJ2-1; 8 bases fit TRBD2. Germline CDR1 LGHNA, CDR2 YSLEER. This CDR3 region has 17 residues. Trimming cost V 4 bases and J 3 bases; bases outside gene matches: 11.

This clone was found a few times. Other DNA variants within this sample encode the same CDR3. The DNA of the CDR3 is TGTGCCAGCAGTGAAGAAGGAAACACCATATATTTT. As protein: CASSEEGNTIYF. The chain employs TRBV2 and TRBJ1-3; no reliable D call. V lost 1 base and J lost 4, with 2 bases in between. This CDR3 has 12 residues. Germline V gives CDR1 SNHLY, CDR2 FYNNEI.

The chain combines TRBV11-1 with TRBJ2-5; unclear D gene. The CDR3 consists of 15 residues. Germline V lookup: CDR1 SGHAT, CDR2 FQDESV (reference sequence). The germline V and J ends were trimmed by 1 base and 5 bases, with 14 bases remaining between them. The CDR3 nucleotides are TGTGCCAGCAGCTTAGATTTCGGCAGGATGGAGACCCAGTACTTC. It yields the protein CASSLDFGRMETQYF.

The CDR3 region has the DNA TGTGCCAGCAGCTTGGACAGGGCTATACTCACAGATACGCAGTATTTT. This sequence encodes CASSLDRAILTDTQYF. The V call is TRBV5-5, the J call TRBJ2-3, with D possibly TRBD1 on 6 matching bases. Trimming took 0 bases from V and 2 from J, leaving 13 bases between them. This CDR3 spans 16 amino acids. Germline V gene data show CDR1 as SGHKS and CDR2 as YYEKEE (reference sequence). Full variable domain (outside the CDR3, taken from reference TRBV5-5 and TRBJ2-3): DAGVTQSPTHLIKTRGQQVTLRCSPISGHKSVSWYQQVLGQGPQFIFQYYEKEERGRGNFPDRFSARQFPNYSSELNVNALLLGDSALYLCASSLDRAILTDTQYFGPGTRLTVL.

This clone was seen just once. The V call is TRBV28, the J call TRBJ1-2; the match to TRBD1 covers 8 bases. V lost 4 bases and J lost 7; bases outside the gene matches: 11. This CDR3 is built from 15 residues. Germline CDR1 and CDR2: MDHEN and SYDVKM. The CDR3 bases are TGTGCCAGCAGTTCGACAGGGGAAGGGGTAATTGGCTACACCTTC. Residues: CASSSTGEGVIGYTF.

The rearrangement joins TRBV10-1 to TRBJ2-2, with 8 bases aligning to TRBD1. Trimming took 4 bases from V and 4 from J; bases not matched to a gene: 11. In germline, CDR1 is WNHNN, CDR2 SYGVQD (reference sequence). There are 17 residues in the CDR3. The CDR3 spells CASSVTRGREGTGELFF. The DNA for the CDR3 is TGCGCCAGCAGTGTAACCAGGGGGCGCGAGGGCACCGGGGAGCTGTTTTTT.

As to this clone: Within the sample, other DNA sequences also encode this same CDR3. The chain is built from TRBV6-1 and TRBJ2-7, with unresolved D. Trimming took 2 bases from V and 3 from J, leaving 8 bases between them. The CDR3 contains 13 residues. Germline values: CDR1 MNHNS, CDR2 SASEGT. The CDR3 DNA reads TGTGCCAGCAGTGAACAACCCGGCTACGAGCAGTACTTC. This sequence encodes CASSEQPGYEQYF.

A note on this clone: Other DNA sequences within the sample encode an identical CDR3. The CDR3 protein is CASRRTMNTEAFF. The CDR3 DNA is TGTGCCAGCAGACGGACAATGAACACTGAAGCTTTCTTT. The chain carries TRBV6-5 and TRBJ1-1, with D perhaps TRBD1 (5 bases). This CDR3 is built from 13 residues. Germline V CDR1 and CDR2: MNHEY, SVGAGI. Trimming pared 6 bases from V and 0 bases from J, leaving 8 bases between.

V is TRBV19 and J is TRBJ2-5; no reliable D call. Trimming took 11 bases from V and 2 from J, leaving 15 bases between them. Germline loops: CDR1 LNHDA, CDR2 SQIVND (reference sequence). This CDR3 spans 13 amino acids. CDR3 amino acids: CAVALSHQETQYF. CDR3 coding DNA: TGTGCCGTAGCCTTAAGCCATCAAGAGACCCAGTACTTC.

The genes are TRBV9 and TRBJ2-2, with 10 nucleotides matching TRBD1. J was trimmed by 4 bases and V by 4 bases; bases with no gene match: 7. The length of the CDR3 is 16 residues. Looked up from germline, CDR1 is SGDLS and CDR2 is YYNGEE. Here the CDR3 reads CASSSKDRGRTGELFF. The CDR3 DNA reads TGTGCCAGCAGCTCAAAAGACAGGGGGCGCACCGGGGAGCTGTTTTTT.

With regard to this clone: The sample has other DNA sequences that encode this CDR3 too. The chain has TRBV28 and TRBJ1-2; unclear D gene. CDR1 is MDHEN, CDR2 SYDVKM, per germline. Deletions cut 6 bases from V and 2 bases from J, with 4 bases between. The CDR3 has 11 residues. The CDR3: CASRLNYGYTF. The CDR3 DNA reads TGTGCCAGCAGACTCAACTATGGCTACACCTTC.

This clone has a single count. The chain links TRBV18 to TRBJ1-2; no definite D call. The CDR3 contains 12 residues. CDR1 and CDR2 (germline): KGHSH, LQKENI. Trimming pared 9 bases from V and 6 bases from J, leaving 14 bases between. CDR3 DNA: TGTGCCAGTACAGAAACGAGGGATGGCTACACCTTC. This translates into CASTETRDGYTF.

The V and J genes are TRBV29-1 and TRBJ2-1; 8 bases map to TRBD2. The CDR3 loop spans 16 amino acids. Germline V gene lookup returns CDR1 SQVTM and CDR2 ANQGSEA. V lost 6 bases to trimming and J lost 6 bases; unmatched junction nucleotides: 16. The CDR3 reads CSVTPGPAGGPNEQFF. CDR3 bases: TGCAGCGTCACACCTGGCCCGGCGGGAGGACCCAATGAGCAGTTCTTC.

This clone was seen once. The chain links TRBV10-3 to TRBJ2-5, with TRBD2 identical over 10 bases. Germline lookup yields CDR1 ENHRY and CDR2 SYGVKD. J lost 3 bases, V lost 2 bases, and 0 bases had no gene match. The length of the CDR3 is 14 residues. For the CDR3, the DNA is TGTGCCATCAGTGAGCTAGCGGGAGAAGAGACCCAGTACTTC. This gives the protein CAISELAGEETQYF.